The clone carrying this T cell receptor (beta chain) has just a few counts. Its target is not known. TCRdb redid the calling of the 5' RACE reads with MiXCR, one entry per CDR3 protein. The sample carries roughly 690,000 distinct CDR3 sequences, 21% recorded once. The data were taken from a study of identical twins. Study outcomes and limitations: Alpha sequences out of frame and shared by twins had excess low generation probability. Analyses based on zero insertions could be partly confounded by invariant MAIT and iNKT cells.

The ends lost 0 bases at V and 4 bases at J; junction bases unmatched: 4. This CDR3 has 16 amino acids. CDR1 and CDR2 (germline): SGHRS, YFSETQ. The same sample was also studied in work on T cells expressing NK-cell markers. That report adds: Researchers got TCR beta repertoires out of sorted CD3+CD56+NKG2C+, CD3+CD56+NKG2C- and CD3+CD56-NKG2C+ T cells. The study found dominant NKG2C+ clonotypes at roughly 1.0-8% of CD8+ T cells in over five donors.

The sample consisted of PBMCs. This chain uses TRBV5-1 with TRBJ2-3; 11 bases align to TRBD2. This TCR came from a woman under 30 in good health. The CDR3 coding sequence is TGCGCCAGCAGCTTGGCCGGGACTAGCGGATCAGATACGCAGTATTTT. Translation: CASSLAGTSGSDTQYF.